One sample yielded the 27 T cell receptor beta chains listed below, sequenced in a study of blood T cell repertoires in COVID-19. Generated by immunoSEQ multiplex PCR, the TCRdb table keeps only in-frame clones and is missing some. Of about 180,000 clones detected, 86% appear once; the ten largest clones hold around 8.6%. Input material: peripheral blood. The receptors derive from a man in his forties or fifties with active or convalescent COVID-19.

The chain is built from TRBV2 and TRBJ1-4; D is perhaps TRBD1 (5 bases). CDR1 and CDR2 (germline): SNHLY, FYNNEI. The CDR3 is made up of 14 amino acids. Trimming removed 7 bases from V and 4 bases from J, with 13 bases in between. CDR3 nucleotides: TGTGCCAGCAATAAGGGGCTGGGTAATGAAAAACTGTTTTTT. This gives the protein CASNKGLGNEKLFF.

V and J are TRBV4-3 and TRBJ1-6; D is uncertain. The germline gives CDR1 LGHNA, CDR2 YSLEER. The CDR3 extends over 13 amino acids. V lost 0 bases to trimming and J lost 9 bases, with 6 bases between them. The CDR3 loop reads CASSQEDTSPLHF. DNA for the CDR3: TGCGCCAGCAGCCAAGAAGACACTTCACCCCTCCACTTT.

V is TRBV27 and J is TRBJ1-4; 10 positions match TRBD1. Trimming at V came to 3 bases and at J to 8 bases, leaving 9 bases not matched to a gene. This CDR3 is 16 amino acids long. Germline V lookup: CDR1 MNHEY, CDR2 SMNVEV (reference sequence). CDR3 loop: CASSLNPGQGGEKLFF. CDR3 nucleotide sequence: TGTGCCAGCAGTTTGAACCCAGGACAGGGGGGCGAAAAACTGTTTTTT.

This clone showed up just once. This chain uses TRBV19 with TRBJ2-3; D is possibly TRBD2 (7 bases). This CDR3 region has 17 residues. Germline V gives CDR1 LNHDA, CDR2 SQIVND (reference sequence). Trimming shortened V by 1 base and J by 4 bases, and 18 bases separated the two germline ends. The chain's CDR3 is CASSIGDGGAIPDTQYF. DNA for the CDR3: TGTGCCAGTAGTATAGGGGATGGGGGGGCGATACCAGATACGCAGTATTTT.

The sample holds one count of this clone. The CDR3 sequence is CASSLNIRSGTGQNQPQHF. CDR3 in DNA: TGTGCCAGCAGCTTAAATATCCGAAGTGGGACAGGGCAAAATCAGCCCCAGCATTTT. The chain carries TRBV7-6 and TRBJ1-5; 9 bases are a match to TRBD1. The CDR3 is made up of 19 amino acids. Germline V gives CDR1 SGHVS, CDR2 FNYEAQ. V lost 2 bases to trimming and J lost 4 bases; unmatched junction nucleotides: 15.

This rearrangement joins TRBV7-3 to TRBJ2-1; possibly TRBD1 for D (6 bases). The germline gives CDR1 SGHTA, CDR2 FQGTGA. Trimming took off 5 bases at V and 0 bases at J, with 11 bases between the two ends. The CDR3 contains 15 residues. The CDR3: CASSPQGSSYNEQFF. In DNA form, the CDR3 reads TGTGCCAGCAGCCCCCAGGGGAGCTCCTACAATGAGCAGTTCTTC. Full variable domain (rest looked up from reference TRBV7-3 and TRBJ2-1): GAGVSQTPSNKVTEKGKYVELRCDPISGHTALYWYRQSLGQGPEFLIYFQGTGAADDSGLPNDRFFAVRPEGSVSTLKIQRTERGDSAVYLCASSPQGSSYNEQFFGPGTRLTVL.

CDR3 nucleotide sequence: TGTGCCAGCTCGTGGAGTAGCAATCAGCCCCAGCATTTT. It encodes CASSWSSNQPQHF. V gene TRBV3-1 (or the pseudogene TRBV3-2) combines with J gene TRBJ1-5; D unclear. The CDR3 loop spans 13 amino acids. Germline V CDR1 and CDR2: LGHDT, YNNKEL (reference sequence). Trimming shortened V by 8 bases and J by 0 bases, and 8 bases separated the two germline ends.

This clone was seen once. The chain has TRBV9 and TRBJ1-5; possibly TRBD1 for D (6 bases). The CDR3 sequence is 17 residues long. The V end was cut by 0 bases, the J end by 6 bases, with 19 bases between. Germline V gene data show CDR1 as SGDLS and CDR2 as YYNGEE. CDR3 nucleotide sequence: TGTGCCAGCAGCGTAGGAGGGGCGTCAGGGGAGATTCAGCCCCAGCATTTT. Translated: CASSVGGASGEIQPQHF.

The rearrangement joins TRBV7-2 to TRBJ2-7; D is possibly TRBD2 (5 bases). The CDR3 totals 15 residues. V lost 8 bases to trimming and J lost 5 bases, with 22 bases between them. Germline CDR1 reads SGHTA; CDR2 reads FQGNSA. In nucleotides, the CDR3 is TGTGCCAGCTGCCCCGCAGGCCCTTCGGGGAACGAGCAGTACTTC. It yields the protein CASCPAGPSGNEQYF.

This clone was counted a single time. The V gene is TRBV4-1, the J gene TRBJ2-5, with 7 bases matching TRBD1. The V and J ends lost 4 bases and 0 bases, in that order; junction bases with no gene match: 11. Germline values: CDR1 MGHRA, CDR2 YSYEKL. The CDR3 extends over 17 amino acids. CDR3 residues: CASSPGTDPLYQETQYF. CDR3 in DNA: TGCGCCAGCAGCCCCGGGACAGACCCCTTGTACCAAGAGACCCAGTACTTC.

The chain combines TRBV10-2 with TRBJ1-1; D remains ambiguous. The V end lost 5 bases, the J end lost 0 bases, and 10 bases lay between the germline ends. Germline V CDR1 and CDR2: WSHSY, SAAADI. The CDR3 loop spans 14 amino acids. CDR3 region: CASSPQSMNTEAFF. CDR3 sequence (DNA): TGCGCCAGCAGTCCCCAGTCGATGAACACTGAAGCTTTCTTT.

V and J are TRBV6-2 or TRBV6-3 and TRBJ1-1; D gene unclear. V lost 2 bases, J lost 0 bases, and 16 bases lay in between. The germline gives CDR1 MNHEY, CDR2 SVGEGT. The CDR3 totals 17 residues. CDR3 nucleotide sequence: TGTGCCAGCAGTTACAAGCGGGGTGGTACCTTGAACACTGAAGCTTTCTTT. It translates to CASSYKRGGTLNTEAFF.

This clone was counted a few times. The chain combines TRBV7-2 with TRBJ2-5; TRBD1 might be the D (5 bases). Germline loops: CDR1 SGHTA, CDR2 FQGNSA. The CDR3 contains 14 residues. V was trimmed by 2 bases and J by 1 base, leaving 8 bases between them. The CDR3 spells CASSLMTAQETQYF. The CDR3 DNA reads as TGTGCCAGCAGCTTAATGACAGCCCAAGAGACCCAGTACTTC.

The rearrangement uses TRBV18 and TRBJ1-2, with 7 bases aligning to TRBD1. Germline V CDR1 and CDR2: KGHSH, LQKENI. The CDR3 runs 16 residues. The junction had 13 bases not matched to a gene; V was cut back by 6 bases and J by 3 bases. CDR3 coding DNA: TGTGCCAGCTCCGCCTCGATAGGGGGCGCGGACTATGGCTACACCTTC. Its translation is CASSASIGGADYGYTF.

V is TRBV7-3 and J is TRBJ2-5, with a possible D match to TRBD2 (6 bases). This CDR3 comprises 14 residues. Germline assignment: CDR1 SGHTA and CDR2 FQGTGA. The V gene lost 4 bases and the J gene lost 2 bases, with 11 bases spanning the gap. CDR3 nucleotides: TGTGCCAGCAGCTCTTTCGGGAGTCAAGAGACCCAGTACTTC. Residues: CASSSFGSQETQYF.

V and J are TRBV7-2 and TRBJ1-2; TRBD1 is a possible D gene (6 bases). Germline assignment: CDR1 SGHTA and CDR2 FQGNSA. The CDR3 is 14 residues long. Trimming shortened V by 1 base and J by 5 bases, and 11 bases separated the two germline ends. CDR3 sequence (DNA): TGTGCCAGCAGCTTAGTACCAGGGGTATATGGCTACACCTTC. Amino acids: CASSLVPGVYGYTF.

This rearrangement joins TRBV18 to TRBJ2-7; 7 nucleotides line up with TRBD2. V gave up 4 bases and J gave up 3 bases; unmatched junction bases: 12. In germline, CDR1 is KGHSH, CDR2 LQKENI. The CDR3 loop spans 16 amino acids. CDR3 DNA sequence: TGTGCCAGCTCACTCTCGACTAGCCCTTCACACTACGAGCAGTACTTC. Translation gives CASSLSTSPSHYEQYF.

The genes are TRBV2 and TRBJ1-1, with 9 bases that match TRBD1. The CDR3 has 13 amino acids. V trimming: 10 bases; J trimming: 5 bases; junction bases outside the gene matches: 8. Germline lookup yields CDR1 SNHLY and CDR2 FYNNEI. The CDR3 coding sequence is TGTGCCACTAAGACAGGGGGATTGACTGAAGCTTTCTTT. Translating it yields CATKTGGLTEAFF.

This clone occurred once. The J gene is TRBJ2-1, the V gene TRBV4-1; 7 nucleotides agree with TRBD1. Looked up from germline, CDR1 is MGHRA and CDR2 is YSYEKL. CDR3 length: 15 amino acids. V trimming: 1 base; J trimming: 4 bases; junction bases outside the gene matches: 4. CDR3 sequence: CASSQGTGFYNEQFF. Here the CDR3 DNA reads TGCGCCAGCAGCCAAGGGACAGGTTTTTACAATGAGCAGTTCTTC.

The V gene is TRBV21-1, the J gene TRBJ2-6; the listed D gene, TRBD1, was not tested against the DNA. TRBV21-1 has pseudogene status. The CDR3 contains 18 residues. In DNA, the CDR3 is TGTGCCAGCAGCAACCCGGGACAGGTCAACTCTGGGGCCAACGTCCTGACTTTC. The encoded protein is CASSNPGQVNSGANVLTF.

J is TRBJ1-1 and V is TRBV19, with 9 bases fitting TRBD1. Trimming removed 4 bases from V and 11 bases from J; junction bases left unmatched: 5. Germline V gene sequence: CDR1 LNHDA, CDR2 SQIVND (reference sequence). CDR3 length equals 12 residues. CDR3 sequence: CASSRDREWAFF. For the CDR3, the DNA is TGTGCCAGTAGTAGGGACAGGGAATGGGCTTTCTTT. The variable domain in full, with the rest retrieved from reference TRBV19 and TRBJ1-1, is DGGITQSPKYLFRKEGQNVTLSCEQNLNHDAMYWYRQDPGQGLRLIYYSQIVNDFQKGDIAEGYSVSREKKESFPLTVTSAQKNPTAFYLCASSRDREWAFFGQGTRLTVV.

The rearrangement uses TRBV7-9 and TRBJ2-7, with 7 bases identical to TRBD1. Germline V gene data show CDR1 as SEHNR and CDR2 as FQNEAQ (reference sequence). The CDR3 totals 14 residues. Trimming removed 7 bases from V and 7 bases from J; junction bases left unmatched: 13. The DNA of the CDR3 is TGTGCCAGCACCAAAGGGACAGCCTCCGAGGAGCAGTACTTC. Its protein is CASTKGTASEEQYF.

Here the CDR3 reads CASIPSGDNEQFF. Written as DNA, the CDR3 is TGTGCCAGCATACCTAGCGGAGACAATGAGCAGTTCTTC. The chain couples TRBV2 to TRBJ2-1; 7 bases fit TRBD2. The length of the CDR3 is 13 residues. J lost 5 bases, V lost 7 bases, and 5 bases had no gene match. Germline values: CDR1 SNHLY, CDR2 FYNNEI.

The J gene is TRBJ1-4, the V gene TRBV5-1, with D tentatively TRBD1 (5 bases). Germline values: CDR1 SGHRS, CDR2 YFSETQ. This CDR3 spans 14 amino acids. The V end was cut by 6 bases, the J end by 8 bases, with 17 bases between. For the CDR3, the DNA is TGCGCCAGCACGGCGGGCACCGGGGGGGAAAAACTGTTTTTT. This encodes CASTAGTGGEKLFF.

This sequence joins TRBV10-3 and TRBJ2-2, with a tentative D call TRBD1 (5 bases). Germline CDR1 ENHRY, CDR2 SYGVKD. This CDR3 has 16 amino acids. The germline V and J ends were trimmed by 1 base and 6 bases, with 15 bases remaining between them. The CDR3 DNA follows: TGTGCCATCAGTGAGTTTGGGGCACCAAAGGCCGGGGAGCTGTTTTTT. Translated, it gives CAISEFGAPKAGELFF.

The chain links TRBV19 to TRBJ1-1; TRBD1 agrees at 8 bases. The CDR3 spans 16 residues. The germline CDR1 and CDR2 sequences are LNHDA and SQIVND (reference sequence). V was clipped by 8 bases and J by 3 bases; unmatched bases: 14. Written as DNA, the CDR3 is TGTGCCAGTTCCCCCGGACAGGGAGGGGGTGACACTGAAGCTTTCTTT. Amino acid sequence: CASSPGQGGGDTEAFF.

The V gene is TRBV18, the J gene TRBJ2-5; D gene uncertain. Germline values: CDR1 KGHSH, CDR2 LQKENI. The CDR3 covers 11 residues. Trimming pared 6 bases from V and 2 bases from J, leaving 4 bases between. This CDR3 is CASSAQETQYF. The CDR3 region has the DNA TGTGCCAGCTCGGCTCAAGAGACCCAGTACTTC.